This is a list of T cell receptor beta chains from one sample in a study of memory CD4+ T cells and cytomegalovirus serostatus. Some clones are missing from TCRdb's copy, which holds only in-frame ones; the method was immunoSEQ multiplex PCR. The sample lists tens of thousands of clones; approximately 78% were seen once. The specimen sequenced was memory CD4+ T cells from blood. These receptors all stem from an adult in good health and CMV-seronegative. The CDR3 runs from the conserved cysteine through the conserved F or W. D genes are given only for firm matches. Clone size is given for some rows only: seen once, a few or many times, or a class if the clone is expanded.

v_gene: TRBV7-8
j_gene: TRBJ2-7
d_gene: -
abundance: -
CDR3aa: CASRPRQGGYEQYF
CDR3nt: TGTGCCAGCCGCCCCAGGCAGGGTGGCTACGAGCAGTACTTC

v_gene: TRBV5-4
j_gene: TRBJ2-3
d_gene: -
abundance: -
CDR3aa: CASSVSVGTDTQYF
CDR3nt: TGTGCCAGCAGCGTTAGCGTAGGAACAGATACGCAGTATTTT

v_gene: TRBV28
j_gene: TRBJ1-2
d_gene: -
abundance: -
CDR3aa: CASRVEWGYTF
CDR3nt: TGTGCCAGCAGGGTGGAGTGGGGCTACACCTTC

v_gene: TRBV27
j_gene: TRBJ2-1
d_gene: -
abundance: -
CDR3aa: CASSLAGVWEGGWQEQFF
CDR3nt: TGTGCCAGCAGTCTTGCAGGGGTCTGGGAGGGAGGTTGGCAAGAGCAGTTCTTC

v_gene: TRBV2
j_gene: TRBJ2-1
d_gene: -
abundance: -
CDR3aa: CASDRDTYNEQFF
CDR3nt: TGTGCCAGCGACCGGGACACCTACAATGAGCAGTTCTTC

v_gene: TRBV18
j_gene: TRBJ2-7
d_gene: TRBD1
abundance: -
CDR3aa: CASSPRQGPAYEQYF
CDR3nt: TGTGCCAGCTCACCCAGACAGGGTCCAGCCTACGAGCAGTACTTC

v_gene: TRBV29-1
j_gene: TRBJ2-7
d_gene: -
abundance: -
CDR3aa: CSGWGTGDEQYF
CDR3nt: TGCAGCGGGTGGGGAACGGGGGACGAGCAGTACTTC

v_gene: TRBV7-2
j_gene: TRBJ1-3
d_gene: -
abundance: -
CDR3aa: CASSLGGNTIYF
CDR3nt: TGTGCCAGCAGCTTAGGTGGAAACACCATATATTTT

v_gene: TRBV7-2
j_gene: TRBJ2-1
d_gene: -
abundance: -
CDR3aa: CASSLAINNEQFF
CDR3nt: TGTGCCAGCAGCTTAGCGATAAACAATGAGCAGTTCTTC

v_gene: TRBV19
j_gene: TRBJ1-2
d_gene: -
abundance: -
CDR3aa: CASSTNRETINYGYTF
CDR3nt: TGTGCCAGTAGTACTAACAGGGAGACGATAAACTATGGCTACACCTTC

v_gene: TRBV30
j_gene: TRBJ1-1
d_gene: TRBD1
abundance: few
CDR3aa: CAWSEDRGRTEAFF
CDR3nt: TGTGCCTGGAGTGAGGACAGGGGGCGGACTGAAGCTTTCTTT

v_gene: TRBV5-8
j_gene: TRBJ1-5
d_gene: -
abundance: -
CDR3aa: CASSIGGNWQPQHF
CDR3nt: TGTGCCAGCAGCATAGGGGGGAATTGGCAGCCCCAGCATTTT

v_gene: TRBV9
j_gene: TRBJ1-5
d_gene: TRBD1
abundance: -
CDR3aa: CASSSGTGGWQPQHF
CDR3nt: TGTGCCAGCAGCTCGGGGACAGGGGGCTGGCAGCCCCAGCATTTT

v_gene: TRBV7-5
j_gene: TRBJ2-7
d_gene: -
abundance: -
CDR3aa: CVRRTPRSSYEQYF
CDR3nt: TGTGTCAGAAGGACCCCCCGGAGCTCCTACGAGCAGTACTTC

v_gene: TRBV5-1
j_gene: TRBJ2-5
d_gene: TRBD2
abundance: once
CDR3aa: CASSFGTRLGEETQYF
CDR3nt: TGCGCCAGCAGCTTCGGGACTAGACTGGGAGAGGAGACCCAGTACTTC

v_gene: TRBV7-2
j_gene: TRBJ1-4
d_gene: -
abundance: -
CDR3aa: CASSSTGIPTNEKLFF
CDR3nt: TGTGCCAGCAGCTCTACAGGCATTCCAACTAATGAAAAACTGTTTTTT

v_gene: TRBV2
j_gene: TRBJ2-2
d_gene: -
abundance: -
CDR3aa: CASSVRGSTGELFF
CDR3nt: TGTGCCAGCAGTGTGAGGGGGAGCACCGGGGAGCTGTTTTTT

v_gene: TRBV7-2
j_gene: TRBJ2-3
d_gene: -
abundance: -
CDR3aa: CASSLLVPFTDTQYF
CDR3nt: TGTGCCAGCAGCTTACTAGTCCCCTTCACAGATACGCAGTATTTT

v_gene: TRBV11-3
j_gene: TRBJ1-1
d_gene: TRBD1
abundance: -
CDR3aa: CASSLGTGENTEAFF
CDR3nt: TGTGCCAGCAGCTTAGGGACAGGGGAGAACACTGAAGCTTTCTTT

v_gene: TRBV7-2
j_gene: TRBJ1-2
d_gene: -
abundance: -
CDR3aa: CASTLTNYLNYGYTF
CDR3nt: TGTGCCAGCACCCTTACCAATTATCTTAACTATGGCTACACCTTC

v_gene: TRBV25-1
j_gene: TRBJ2-5
d_gene: TRBD1
abundance: -
CDR3aa: CASSDLGQGKETQYF
CDR3nt: TGTGCCAGCAGTGACCTCGGACAGGGAAAAGAGACCCAGTACTTC

v_gene: TRBV5-1
j_gene: TRBJ2-2
d_gene: -
abundance: -
CDR3aa: CASSRTARGNTGELFF
CDR3nt: TGCGCCAGCAGCCGTACTGCGCGGGGGAACACCGGGGAGCTGTTTTTT

v_gene: TRBV5-1
j_gene: TRBJ2-5
d_gene: -
abundance: -
CDR3aa: CASSRGFQETQYF
CDR3nt: TGCGCCAGCAGCAGGGGTTTCCAAGAGACCCAGTACTTC

v_gene: TRBV28
j_gene: TRBJ1-2
d_gene: TRBD1
abundance: -
CDR3aa: CASSLPRQGGYGYTF
CDR3nt: TGTGCCAGCAGTCTCCCTCGACAGGGGGGATATGGCTACACCTTC

v_gene: TRBV25-1
j_gene: TRBJ2-7
d_gene: -
abundance: -
CDR3aa: CASRKNRESDEQYF
CDR3nt: TGTGCCAGCAGAAAAAACAGGGAAAGCGACGAGCAGTACTTC

v_gene: TRBV14
j_gene: TRBJ2-5
d_gene: TRBD1
abundance: once
CDR3aa: CASSQTGGGETQYF
CDR3nt: TGTGCCAGCAGCCAGACAGGGGGCGGTGAGACCCAGTACTTC

v_gene: TRBV28
j_gene: TRBJ2-7
d_gene: -
abundance: -
CDR3aa: CAPHGGAYEQYF
CDR3nt: TGTGCCCCCCACGGAGGAGCGTACGAGCAGTACTTC

v_gene: TRBV5-1
j_gene: TRBJ2-5
d_gene: TRBD1
abundance: once
CDR3aa: CASSSAPGQGGTQYF
CDR3nt: TGCGCCAGCAGCTCGGCCCCGGGACAGGGGGGGACCCAGTACTTC

v_gene: TRBV10-3
j_gene: TRBJ1-2
d_gene: TRBD1
abundance: -
CDR3aa: CASSSSNPGQGVYGYTF
CDR3nt: TGTGCCAGCAGTTCCTCAAACCCGGGACAGGGGGTCTATGGCTACACCTTC

v_gene: TRBV4-2
j_gene: TRBJ1-3
d_gene: -
abundance: -
CDR3aa: CASSLETGNTIYF
CDR3nt: TGTGCCAGCAGCCTAGAGACTGGAAACACCATATATTTT

v_gene: TRBV7-2
j_gene: TRBJ2-7
d_gene: -
abundance: -
CDR3aa: CASTAFRNSAYEQYF
CDR3nt: TGTGCCAGCACCGCTTTTAGAAACAGTGCCTACGAGCAGTACTTC

v_gene: TRBV6-5
j_gene: TRBJ1-1
d_gene: TRBD1
abundance: once
CDR3aa: CASSRTGSFTEAFF
CDR3nt: TGTGCCAGCAGCAGGACAGGGAGTTTTACTGAAGCTTTCTTT

v_gene: TRBV27
j_gene: TRBJ2-1
d_gene: TRBD2
abundance: -
CDR3aa: CASSDILRGGVNEQFF
CDR3nt: TGTGCCAGCAGTGACATCCTCCGGGGAGGGGTGAATGAGCAGTTCTTC

v_gene: TRBV27
j_gene: TRBJ1-2
d_gene: -
abundance: -
CDR3aa: CASSLHLYYGYTF
CDR3nt: TGTGCCAGCAGTTTGCACCTATACTATGGCTACACCTTC

v_gene: TRBV5-4
j_gene: TRBJ2-1
d_gene: TRBD2
abundance: -
CDR3aa: CASSRSGGGAEQFF
CDR3nt: TGTGCCAGCAGCCGTAGCGGGGGAGGGGCTGAGCAGTTCTTC

v_gene: TRBV19
j_gene: TRBJ2-5
d_gene: TRBD1
abundance: -
CDR3aa: CASSLRQGPQETQYF
CDR3nt: TGTGCCAGTAGTCTCCGACAGGGACCCCAAGAGACCCAGTACTTC

v_gene: TRBV6-5
j_gene: TRBJ2-5
d_gene: -
abundance: -
CDR3aa: CASSYRRGPQETQYF
CDR3nt: TGTGCCAGCAGTTACCGGAGGGGACCCCAAGAGACCCAGTACTTC

v_gene: TRBV4-1
j_gene: TRBJ2-1
d_gene: TRBD2
abundance: few
CDR3aa: CASSQDFPGLANNEQFF
CDR3nt: TGCGCCAGCAGCCAAGATTTCCCGGGACTAGCTAACAATGAGCAGTTCTTC

v_gene: TRBV6-1
j_gene: TRBJ1-2
d_gene: TRBD1
abundance: -
CDR3aa: CASSGGDRGQVGYGYTF
CDR3nt: TGTGCCAGCAGTGGGGGGGACAGGGGGCAAGTTGGCTATGGCTACACCTTC

v_gene: TRBV11-2
j_gene: TRBJ2-1
d_gene: -
abundance: few
CDR3aa: CASSLGGQTYNEQFF
CDR3nt: TGTGCCAGCAGCTTAGGCGGACAGACCTACAATGAGCAGTTCTTC

v_gene: TRBV13
j_gene: TRBJ1-4
d_gene: -
abundance: once
CDR3aa: CASSLQGLAKYPSNEKLFF
CDR3nt: TGTGCCAGCAGCTTACAGGGGCTAGCCAAATACCCCTCTAATGAAAAACTGTTTTTT

v_gene: TRBV7-2
j_gene: TRBJ2-7
d_gene: TRBD2
abundance: -
CDR3aa: CASSLKASGGFPYEQYF
CDR3nt: TGTGCCAGCAGCTTAAAGGCTAGCGGGGGTTTCCCGTACGAGCAGTACTTC

v_gene: TRBV7-2
j_gene: TRBJ2-2
d_gene: TRBD2
abundance: few
CDR3aa: CASSWDYSRELFF
CDR3nt: TGTGCCAGCAGCTGGGACTATTCCAGGGAGCTGTTTTTT

v_gene: TRBV10-2
j_gene: TRBJ2-1
d_gene: TRBD2
abundance: -
CDR3aa: CASSEVPYPGGTLYNEQFF
CDR3nt: TGCGCCAGCAGTGAAGTACCCTACCCGGGAGGTACCCTATACAATGAGCAGTTCTTC

v_gene: TRBV5-4
j_gene: TRBJ2-5
d_gene: TRBD2
abundance: once
CDR3aa: CASSPAASGRFQETQYF
CDR3nt: TGTGCCAGCAGCCCGGCGGCTAGCGGGAGGTTCCAAGAGACCCAGTACTTC

v_gene: TRBV7-2
j_gene: TRBJ2-6
d_gene: TRBD1
abundance: -
CDR3aa: CASSLVGTGAGANVLTF
CDR3nt: TGTGCCAGCAGCTTAGTTGGGACAGGGGCTGGGGCCAACGTCCTGACTTTC

v_gene: TRBV5-1
j_gene: TRBJ1-2
d_gene: -
abundance: -
CDR3aa: CASSQDSGRGGYTF
CDR3nt: TGCGCCAGCAGCCAGGACAGCGGAAGGGGTGGCTACACCTTC

v_gene: TRBV6-5
j_gene: TRBJ1-1
d_gene: TRBD1
abundance: -
CDR3aa: CASSRGQGGIAFF
CDR3nt: TGTGCCAGCAGTCGGGGACAGGGGGGTATAGCTTTCTTT

v_gene: TRBV2
j_gene: TRBJ2-3
d_gene: TRBD2
abundance: once
CDR3aa: CASSAGGRASSF
CDR3nt: TGTGCCAGCAGTGCGGGCGGGAGGGCCTCTTCTTTT

v_gene: TRBV5-1
j_gene: TRBJ2-3
d_gene: -
abundance: -
CDR3aa: CASSPLGYHTDTQYF
CDR3nt: TGCGCCAGCAGCCCCCTGGGCTACCACACAGATACGCAGTATTTT

v_gene: TRBV27
j_gene: TRBJ1-5
d_gene: TRBD1
abundance: -
CDR3aa: CASSPTGQAIYSNQPQHF
CDR3nt: TGTGCCAGCAGCCCTACGGGACAGGCTATCTATAGCAATCAGCCCCAGCATTTT

v_gene: TRBV7-2
j_gene: TRBJ2-2
d_gene: TRBD2
abundance: -
CDR3aa: CASSLGLAGELNTGELFF
CDR3nt: TGTGCCAGCAGCTTAGGACTAGCGGGGGAACTCAACACCGGGGAGCTGTTTTTT

v_gene: TRBV18
j_gene: TRBJ2-4
d_gene: TRBD2
abundance: -
CDR3aa: CASSFGTSERGIQYF
CDR3nt: TGTGCCAGCTCCTTCGGGACTAGCGAGCGAGGCATTCAGTACTTC

v_gene: TRBV5-1
j_gene: TRBJ2-1
d_gene: TRBD2
abundance: -
CDR3aa: CASSPVTSGTYNEQFF
CDR3nt: TGCGCCAGCAGCCCGGTGACTAGCGGTACCTACAATGAGCAGTTCTTC

v_gene: TRBV9
j_gene: TRBJ1-1
d_gene: -
abundance: -
CDR3aa: CASSVASNTEAFF
CDR3nt: TGTGCCAGCAGCGTAGCCTCGAACACTGAAGCTTTCTTT

v_gene: TRBV2
j_gene: TRBJ2-2
d_gene: -
abundance: -
CDR3aa: CASSGTSNTGELFF
CDR3nt: TGTGCCAGCAGTGGGACTTCGAACACCGGGGAGCTGTTTTTT

v_gene: TRBV29-1
j_gene: TRBJ2-2
d_gene: TRBD2
abundance: -
CDR3aa: CSVYLAGTNTGELFF
CDR3nt: TGCAGCGTTTACCTAGCGGGTACGAACACCGGGGAGCTGTTTTTT